These 14 T cell receptor beta chains originate from one sample sequenced in a study of vaccination and CD4 T cells after COVID-19. Antigen specificity for these receptors is unknown. Sequencing of cultured CD4+ T cell DNA used the Oncomine TCR Beta short-read assay. One entry per CDR3 protein, called by TCRdb with MiXCR from the PCR reads. This table has roughly 7,400 distinct CDR3 sequences, roughly 35% appearing once. Treatment of the sample: approximately nine-day PBMC culture with coronavirus spike peptide pools or control peptides (ViraFEST assay). CD4+ T cells that came from the unexposed donor were collected before the COVID-19 pandemic (2011-2018). Sequenced input: CD4+ T cells from blood, cultured in vitro. The receptors stem from a human donor in good health.

Regarding this clonotype: It is unclear where the CDR3 begins or ends on the DNA, so no DNA is shown, and the CDR3 is as TCRdb lists it. This chain joins TRBV2 and TRBJ1-1. The germline V gene encodes CDR1 SNHLY and CDR2 FYNNEI. The CDR3 comprises 15 residues, both ends counted. The CDR3 sequence is CASTSASLGVTEAFF.

This chain uses TRBV20-1 with TRBJ1-1, with D tentatively TRBD1 (5 bases). This CDR3 comprises 12 residues. V lost 3 bases to trimming and J lost 11 bases, with 16 bases between them. Germline CDR1 reads DFQATT; CDR2 reads SNEGSKA (reference sequence). The CDR3 coding sequence is TGCAGTGCTAGCCAAGGGGTTGGGGGGGCTTTCTTT. Protein product: CSASQGVGGAFF.

This chain connects TRBV19 to TRBJ1-6; D might be TRBD1 (5 bases). Trimming cost V 3 bases and J 7 bases, with 7 bases left between them. The CDR3 spans 13 residues. CDR1 is LNHDA, CDR2 SQIVND, per germline (reference sequence). The CDR3 spells CASSIGGNSPLHF. DNA of the CDR3: TGTGCCAGTAGTATTGGGGGGAATTCACCCCTCCACTTT. Full variable domain (missing parts from reference TRBV19 and TRBJ1-6): DGGITQSPKYLFRKEGQNVTLSCEQNLNHDAMYWYRQDPGQGLRLIYYSQIVNDFQKGDIAEGYSVSREKKESFPLTVTSAQKNPTAFYLCASSIGGNSPLHFGNGTRLTVT.

V usage is TRBV19 and J usage is TRBJ1-1; the D is unclear. This CDR3 region has 15 residues. With 5 bases removed from V and 1 base from J, the gap between germline ends came to 14 bases. CDR1 LNHDA and CDR2 SQIVND come from the germline V gene (reference sequence). CDR3 in amino acids: CASSEVSAENTEAFF. CDR3 sequence (DNA): TGTGCCAGTAGTGAGGTTTCGGCCGAGAACACTGAAGCTTTCTTT.

The J gene is TRBJ2-3, the V gene TRBV6-5, with 13 bases that match TRBD2. Looked up from germline, CDR1 is MNHEY and CDR2 is SVGAGI. V shed 6 bases, J shed 2 bases, and the junction held 11 bases outside the gene matches. The CDR3 length is 18 residues. The CDR3 sequence is CASSYHPTSGGVTDTQYF. The CDR3 DNA reads as TGTGCCAGCAGCTACCACCCTACTAGCGGGGGGGTCACAGATACGCAGTATTTT.

The rearrangement links TRBV20-1 to TRBJ2-5; D not certain. Germline values: CDR1 DFQATT, CDR2 SNEGSKA (reference sequence). This CDR3 is built from 13 residues. Trimming took off 5 bases at V and 5 bases at J, with 15 bases between the two ends. DNA of the CDR3: TGCAGTGCTCCGCGTCCCCACGGGGAGACCCAGTACTTC. Translated, it gives CSAPRPHGETQYF.

The rearrangement links TRBV6-1 to TRBJ1-5; D might be TRBD1 (6 bases). V dropped 8 bases and J dropped 8 bases, with 16 bases sitting between them. The germline gives CDR1 MNHNS, CDR2 SASEGT. The CDR3 loop spans 13 amino acids. Here the CDR3 DNA reads TGTGCCAGCGCAGGGGCGGCGGGTGAGCCCCAGCATTTT. It yields the protein CASAGAAGEPQHF.

This clonotype was seen a handful of times. The V gene is TRBV27, the J gene TRBJ1-1; D gene uncertain. The V gene's germline CDR1 is MNHEY and CDR2 SMNVEV (reference sequence). Trimming removed 7 bases at V and 4 bases at J, with 13 bases between. This CDR3 region has 13 residues. The CDR3 nucleotides are TGTGCCAGCACTAGCGGAAGAGCCACTGAAGCTTTCTTT. Its translation: CASTSGRATEAFF.

V and J are TRBV7-9 and TRBJ1-1; D is possibly TRBD1 (5 bases). CDR3 length equals 13 residues. V was clipped by 4 bases and J by 10 bases, with 16 bases between them. Germline assignment: CDR1 SEHNR and CDR2 FQNEAQ (reference sequence). The CDR3 is CASSSPGGLRAFF. The DNA of the CDR3 is TGTGCCAGCAGCTCTCCCGGGGGACTTCGAGCTTTCTTT.

The rearrangement uses TRBV5-8 and TRBJ1-1, with a weak D call TRBD1 (5 bases). The V gene's germline CDR1 is SGHTS and CDR2 YDEGEE. The length of the CDR3 is 13 residues. With 9 bases removed from V and 10 bases from J, the gap between germline ends came to 22 bases. The DNA of the CDR3 is TGTGCCACCCCAAGCAGGGTTACCGTGAGAGCTTTCTTT. Protein product: CATPSRVTVRAFF. Based on the CDR3 plus reference TRBV5-8 and TRBJ1-1, the full variable domain is EAGVTQSPTHLIKTRGQQATLRCSPISGHTSVYWYQQALGLGLQFLLWYDEGEERNRGNFPPRFSGRQFPNYSSELNVNALELEDSALYLCATPSRVTVRAFFGQGTRLTVV.

The chain joins TRBV30 to TRBJ2-3; 7 bases match TRBD2. The CDR3 has 15 residues. CDR1 is GTSNPN and CDR2 is SVGIG in the germline V gene (reference sequence). With 5 bases clipped from V and 0 bases from J, the junction kept 8 bases outside the gene matches. The CDR3 is CAWDLTGGSTDTQYF. The CDR3 coding sequence is TGTGCCTGGGACCTTACGGGGGGAAGCACAGATACGCAGTATTTT.

V and J are TRBV19 and TRBJ2-5, with 9 bases that match TRBD2. J gave up 1 base and V 8 bases, and 5 bases lay outside the gene matches. CDR3 length equals 14 residues. Germline CDR1 reads LNHDA; CDR2 reads SQIVND (reference sequence). CDR3 sequence (DNA): TGTGCCAGTTCAGTTAGCGGGGGCCAAGAGACCCAGTACTTC. It codes for CASSVSGGQETQYF.

This clonotype was seen just once. The rearrangement links TRBV2 to TRBJ1-2, with D perhaps matching TRBD1 (5 bases). The CDR3 consists of 16 residues. With 2 bases removed from V and 2 bases from J, the gap between germline ends came to 15 bases. The V gene's germline CDR1 is SNHLY and CDR2 FYNNEI. In DNA, the CDR3 is TGTGCCAGCAGTGAAAGAGGGTTGGGGGTCAACTATGGCTACACCTTC. Protein sequence: CASSERGLGVNYGYTF. Full variable domain (missing parts from reference TRBV2 and TRBJ1-2): EPEVTQTPSHQVTQMGQEVILRCVPISNHLYFYWYRQILGQKVEFLVSFYNNEISEKSEIFDDQFSVERPDGSNFTLKIRSTKLEDSAMYFCASSERGLGVNYGYTFGSGTRLTVV.

This chain uses TRBV7-6 with TRBJ2-1; the match to TRBD2 covers 8 bases. V was clipped by 5 bases and J by 6 bases; unmatched bases: 9. The V gene's germline CDR1 is SGHVS and CDR2 FNYEAQ. This CDR3 is 15 amino acids long. As DNA, the CDR3 is TGTGCCAGCAGCCTCTCGGGACTAGTAATCAATGAGCAGTTCTTC. This encodes CASSLSGLVINEQFF.